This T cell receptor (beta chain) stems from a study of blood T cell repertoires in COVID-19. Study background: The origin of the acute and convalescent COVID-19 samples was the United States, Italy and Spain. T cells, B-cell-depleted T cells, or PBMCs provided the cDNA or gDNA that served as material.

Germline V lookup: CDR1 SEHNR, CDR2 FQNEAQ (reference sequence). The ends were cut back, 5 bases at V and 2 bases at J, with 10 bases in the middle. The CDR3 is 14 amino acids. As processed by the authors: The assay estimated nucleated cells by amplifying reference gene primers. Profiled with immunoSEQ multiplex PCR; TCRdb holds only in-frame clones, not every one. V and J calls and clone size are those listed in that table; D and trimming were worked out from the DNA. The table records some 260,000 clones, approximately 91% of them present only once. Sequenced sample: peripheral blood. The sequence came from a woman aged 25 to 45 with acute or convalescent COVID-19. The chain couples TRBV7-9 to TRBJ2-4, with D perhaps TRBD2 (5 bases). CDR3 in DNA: TGTGCCAGCAGCAAGTCCGGGACCAAAAACATTCAGTACTTC. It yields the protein CASSKSGTKNIQYF.